The 13 T cell receptor beta chains presented below share a single source sample, sequenced in a study of PD-L1 blockade in urothelial cancer. TCRdb keeps only in-frame clones here, not all; method: immunoSEQ multiplex PCR. The sample records around 100,000 clones, 75% to 95% being singletons. Time point noted: peripheral blood 6 weeks after treatment start. Sequencing was performed on PBMCs, taken around atezolizumab (anti-PD-L1) treatment. These receptors were taken from a man aged 60-69 years with urothelial cancer.

The chain is built from TRBV30 and TRBJ2-6, with 10 bases matching TRBD1. V lost 7 bases and J lost 0; bases outside the gene matches: 12. CDR1 and CDR2 from the germline V gene are GTSNPN and SVGIG (reference sequence). The CDR3 consists of 18 residues. The CDR3 nucleotides read TGTGCCTCCGGGACCGGGACAGGGGTCTTCTCTGGGGCCAACGTCCTGACTTTC. It translates to CASGTGTGVFSGANVLTF.

V gene TRBV27 combines with J gene TRBJ2-1; 7 bases agree with TRBD1. CDR1 and CDR2 from the germline V gene are MNHEY and SMNVEV (reference sequence). V shed 3 bases, J shed 6 bases, and the junction held 14 bases outside the gene matches. The CDR3 length is 17 residues. CDR3 DNA sequence: TGTGCCAGCAGTTTCCGGGCTCGGGACAGTGAATCCAATGAGCAGTTCTTC. Its protein product is CASSFRARDSESNEQFF.

The CDR3 DNA sequence: TGTGCCAGCAGCCAGGACAGTCGCTCTATAACTGAAGCTTTCTTT. Its translation: CASSQDSRSITEAFF. The rearrangement links TRBV27 to TRBJ1-1, with TRBD1 as a possible D gene (6 bases). The V end was cut by 6 bases, the J end by 5 bases, with 19 bases between. Looked up from germline, CDR1 is MNHEY and CDR2 is SMNVEV (reference sequence). The CDR3 has 15 residues.

This chain connects TRBV4-1 to TRBJ2-3; maybe TRBD1 (6 bases). The length of the CDR3 is 14 residues. V dropped 7 bases and J dropped 2 bases, with 13 bases sitting between them. Germline values: CDR1 MGHRA, CDR2 YSYEKL. The CDR3 nucleotides read TGCGCCAGCAACCGGGACATATTCACAGATACGCAGTATTTT. This translates into CASNRDIFTDTQYF.

The rearrangement uses TRBV7-9 and TRBJ2-7; the D gene is possibly TRBD1 (5 bases). The V gene lost 5 bases and the J gene lost 3 bases, with 17 bases spanning the gap. The length of the CDR3 is 15 residues. Germline loops: CDR1 SEHNR, CDR2 FQNEAQ (reference sequence). CDR3 DNA: TGTGCCAGCAGCGAATGGGGTGACAGCGTCTACGAGCAGTACTTC. It translates to CASSEWGDSVYEQYF. The full variable domain, its missing parts supplied by reference TRBV7-9 and TRBJ2-7, is DTGVSQNPRHKITKRGQNVTFRCDPISEHNRLYWYRQTLGQGPEFLTYFQNEAQLEKSRLLSDRFSAERPKGSFSTLEIQRTEQGDSAMYLCASSEWGDSVYEQYFGPGTRLTVT.

V usage is TRBV5-4 and J usage is TRBJ2-3; weak D call: TRBD2 (5 bases). Deletions cut 0 bases from V and 0 bases from J, with 11 bases between. CDR3 size: 16 residues. The germline gives CDR1 SGHNT, CDR2 YYREEE (reference sequence). The CDR3 sequence is CASSLAAGSSTDTQYF. CDR3 nucleotide sequence: TGTGCCAGCAGCTTGGCGGCGGGCTCTAGCACAGATACGCAGTATTTT.

The J gene is TRBJ2-5, the V gene TRBV18; D perhaps matches TRBD2 (5 bases). The CDR3 extends over 14 amino acids. Between the trimmed V and J ends, which lost 4 bases and 4 bases, there was a span of 13 bases. CDR1 KGHSH and CDR2 LQKENI come from the germline V gene. The DNA of the CDR3 is TGTGCCAGCTCACGGACCCGGGAAGGAGAGACCCAGTACTTC. Protein: CASSRTREGETQYF. The full variable domain, completed using reference TRBV18 and TRBJ2-5, is NAGVMQNPRHLVRRRGQEARLRCSPMKGHSHVYWYRQLPEEGLKFMVYLQKENIIDESGMPKERFSAEFPKEGPSILRIQQVVRGDSAAYFCASSRTREGETQYFGPGTRLLVL.

The rearrangement uses TRBV4-1 and TRBJ2-5; 9 positions agree with TRBD2. The CDR3 extends over 15 amino acids. V lost 3 bases and J lost 5; bases outside the gene matches: 7. CDR1 and CDR2 (germline): MGHRA, YSYEKL. CDR3 region: CASSQAGGGAETQYF. The CDR3, as DNA: TGCGCCAGCAGCCAGGCAGGCGGGGGGGCCGAGACCCAGTACTTC.

The table lists this clone with a count of one. The chain couples TRBV30 to TRBJ1-2; TRBD1 is a possible D gene (5 bases). With 0 bases removed from V and 1 base from J, the gap between germline ends came to 6 bases. CDR1 GTSNPN and CDR2 SVGIG come from the germline V gene (reference sequence). The CDR3 sequence is 13 residues long. CDR3 amino acids: CAWSVQDNYGYTF. As DNA, the CDR3 is TGTGCCTGGAGTGTACAGGATAACTATGGCTACACCTTC. The complete variable domain, with remaining parts taken from reference TRBV30 and TRBJ1-2, reads SQTIHQWPATLVQPVGSPLSLECTVEGTSNPNLYWYRQAAGRGLQLLFYSVGIGQISSEVPQNLSASRPQDRQFILSSKKLLLSDSGFYLCAWSVQDNYGYTFGSGTRLTVV.

The J gene is TRBJ2-2, the V gene TRBV19, with 7 bases lining up with TRBD2. Germline CDR1 is LNHDA and CDR2 is SQIVND (reference sequence). This CDR3 has 15 amino acids. CDR3 DNA sequence: TGTGCGAGCGGGAAGATAAGTATGAACACCGGGGAGCTGTTTTTT. Encoded protein: CASGKISMNTGELFF.

The CDR3 loop is CASSQGAAGFYGYTF. The DNA for the CDR3 is TGTGCCAGCAGCCAAGGGGCAGCCGGCTTCTATGGCTACACCTTC. The chain combines TRBV4-2 with TRBJ1-2; D is undetermined. CDR3 length equals 15 residues. Germline V lookup: CDR1 LGHNA, CDR2 YNFKEQ. Trimming took 1 base from V and 4 from J, leaving 13 bases between them.

The V gene is TRBV18, the J gene TRBJ1-1; 7 bases line up with TRBD1. The V gene end was trimmed by 2 bases and the J gene end by 8 bases; junction bases not matched to a gene: 8. There are 14 residues in the CDR3. CDR1 KGHSH and CDR2 LQKENI come from the germline V gene. As DNA, the CDR3 is TGTGCCAGCTCACCAGCAGGGGGGATCACAGAAGCTTTCTTT. It translates to CASSPAGGITEAFF. The complete variable domain, with remaining parts taken from reference TRBV18 and TRBJ1-1, reads NAGVMQNPRHLVRRRGQEARLRCSPMKGHSHVYWYRQLPEEGLKFMVYLQKENIIDESGMPKERFSAEFPKEGPSILRIQQVVRGDSAAYFCASSPAGGITEAFFGQGTRLTVV.

The rearrangement uses TRBV5-6 and TRBJ1-4, with D unresolved. V lost 7 bases and J 2 bases, leaving 9 bases between the germline ends. The CDR3 spans 13 residues. Germline V gives CDR1 SGHDT, CDR2 YYEEEE. The CDR3 nucleotides are TGTGCCAGCCAGAGGGTTACTAATGAAAAACTGTTTTTT. Translation gives CASQRVTNEKLFF.